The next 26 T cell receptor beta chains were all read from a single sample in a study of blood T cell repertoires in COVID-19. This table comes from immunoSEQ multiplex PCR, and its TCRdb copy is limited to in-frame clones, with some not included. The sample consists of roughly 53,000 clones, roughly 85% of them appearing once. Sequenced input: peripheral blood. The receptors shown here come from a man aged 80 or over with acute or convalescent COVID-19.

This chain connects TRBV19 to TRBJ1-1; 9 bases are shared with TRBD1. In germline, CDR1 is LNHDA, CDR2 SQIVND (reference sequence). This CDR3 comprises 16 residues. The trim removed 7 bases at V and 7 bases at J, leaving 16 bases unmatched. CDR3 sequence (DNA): TGTGCCAGTACCCCCCGTGGGACAGGGAAACAACTTGAAGCTTTCTTT. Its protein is CASTPRGTGKQLEAFF.

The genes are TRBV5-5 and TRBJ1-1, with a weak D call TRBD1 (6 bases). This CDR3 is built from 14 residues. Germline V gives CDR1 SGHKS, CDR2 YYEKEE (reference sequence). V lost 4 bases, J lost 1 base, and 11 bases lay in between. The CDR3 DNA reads TGTGCCAGCAGCCGGGACACTGGGAACACTGAAGCTTTCTTT. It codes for CASSRDTGNTEAFF. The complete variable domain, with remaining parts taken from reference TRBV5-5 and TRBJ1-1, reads DAGVTQSPTHLIKTRGQQVTLRCSPISGHKSVSWYQQVLGQGPQFIFQYYEKEERGRGNFPDRFSARQFPNYSSELNVNALLLGDSALYLCASSRDTGNTEAFFGQGTRLTVV.

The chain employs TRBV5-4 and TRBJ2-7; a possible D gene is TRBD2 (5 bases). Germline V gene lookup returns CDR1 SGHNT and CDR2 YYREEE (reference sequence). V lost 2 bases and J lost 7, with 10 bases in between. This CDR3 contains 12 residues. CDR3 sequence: CASSFGLGEQYF. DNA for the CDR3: TGTGCCAGCAGCTTCGGACTGGGAGAGCAGTACTTC. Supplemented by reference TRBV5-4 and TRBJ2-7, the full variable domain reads ETGVTQSPTHLIKTRGQQVTLRCSSQSGHNTVSWYQQALGQGPQFIFQYYREEENGRGNFPPRFSGLQFPNYSSELNVNALELDDSALYLCASSFGLGEQYFGPGTRLTVT.

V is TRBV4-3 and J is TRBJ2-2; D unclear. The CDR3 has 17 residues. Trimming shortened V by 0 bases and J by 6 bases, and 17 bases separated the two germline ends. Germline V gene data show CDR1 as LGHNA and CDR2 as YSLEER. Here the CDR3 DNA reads TGCGCCAGCAGCCAAGAGCGTTTTATTTTGGTATCCGGGGAGCTGTTTTTT. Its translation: CASSQERFILVSGELFF.

CDR3 protein: CASSAGDRGQETQYF. CDR3 nucleotide sequence: TGTGCCAGCAGCGCGGGGGACAGGGGCCAAGAGACCCAGTACTTC. The rearrangement uses TRBV9 and TRBJ2-5, with 10 bases lining up with TRBD1. J gave up 1 base and V 3 bases, and 3 bases lay outside the gene matches. Germline CDR1 is SGDLS and CDR2 is YYNGEE. The CDR3 is made up of 15 amino acids. The full variable domain, its missing parts supplied by reference TRBV9 and TRBJ2-5, is DSGVTQTPKHLITATGQRVTLRCSPRSGDLSVYWYQQSLDQGLQFLIQYYNGEERAKGNILERFSAQQFPDLHSELNLSSLELGDSALYFCASSAGDRGQETQYFGPGTRLLVL.

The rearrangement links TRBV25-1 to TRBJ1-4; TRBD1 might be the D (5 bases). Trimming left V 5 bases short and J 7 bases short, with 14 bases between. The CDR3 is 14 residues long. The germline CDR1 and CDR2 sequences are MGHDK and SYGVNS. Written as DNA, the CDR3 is TGTGCCAGCAGTCCCAGGGCTTACGGTGAAAAACTGTTTTTT. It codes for CASSPRAYGEKLFF.

The CDR3 DNA is TGTGCCAGTAGTGGGACAGTATATGGCTACACCTTC. Translating it yields CASSGTVYGYTF. V usage is TRBV19 and J usage is TRBJ1-2, with 7 bases fitting TRBD1. CDR1 LNHDA and CDR2 SQIVND come from the germline V gene (reference sequence). CDR3 length equals 12 residues. V shed 5 bases and J 5 bases; nucleotides not matched to a gene: 2.

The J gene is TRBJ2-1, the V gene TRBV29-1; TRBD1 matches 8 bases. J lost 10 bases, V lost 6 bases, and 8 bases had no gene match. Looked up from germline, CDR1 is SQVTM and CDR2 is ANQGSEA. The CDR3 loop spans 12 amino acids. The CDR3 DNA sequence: TGCAGCGTAGCGACAGGGGTTGGAGAGCAGTTCTTC. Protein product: CSVATGVGEQFF.

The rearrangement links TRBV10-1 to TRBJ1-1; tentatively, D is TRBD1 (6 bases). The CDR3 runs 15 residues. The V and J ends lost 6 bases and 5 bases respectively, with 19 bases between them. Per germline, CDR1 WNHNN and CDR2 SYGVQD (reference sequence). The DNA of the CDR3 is TGCGCCAGCAGCTTAGGGACATCCTTGGGGACTGAAGCTTTCTTT. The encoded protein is CASSLGTSLGTEAFF.

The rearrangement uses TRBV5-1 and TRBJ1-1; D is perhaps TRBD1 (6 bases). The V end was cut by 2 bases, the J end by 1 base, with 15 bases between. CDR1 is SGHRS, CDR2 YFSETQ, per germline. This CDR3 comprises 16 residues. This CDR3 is CASSFNPGQANTEAFF. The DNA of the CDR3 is TGCGCCAGCAGCTTTAACCCGGGACAAGCGAACACTGAAGCTTTCTTT. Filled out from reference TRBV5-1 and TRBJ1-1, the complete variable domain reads KAGVTQTPRYLIKTRGQQVTLSCSPISGHRSVSWYQQTPGQGLQFLFEYFSETQRNKGNFPGRFSGRQFSNSRSEMNVSTLELGDSALYLCASSFNPGQANTEAFFGQGTRLTVV.

The CDR3 region is CASSVLQLAGANVLTF. The CDR3 DNA sequence: TGCGCCAGCAGCGTGTTACAGCTTGCTGGGGCCAACGTCCTGACTTTC. The gene calls are TRBV5-1 and TRBJ2-6; D is ambiguous. V lost 4 bases and J lost 2, with 13 bases in between. Germline assignment: CDR1 SGHRS and CDR2 YFSETQ. The CDR3 is made up of 16 amino acids.

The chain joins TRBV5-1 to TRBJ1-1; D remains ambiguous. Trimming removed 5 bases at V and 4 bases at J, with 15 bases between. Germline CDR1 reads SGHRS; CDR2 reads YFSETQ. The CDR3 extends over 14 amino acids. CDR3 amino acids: CASSSGSVSTEAFF. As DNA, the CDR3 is TGCGCCAGCAGTTCGGGATCGGTAAGCACTGAAGCTTTCTTT. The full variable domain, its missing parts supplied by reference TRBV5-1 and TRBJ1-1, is KAGVTQTPRYLIKTRGQQVTLSCSPISGHRSVSWYQQTPGQGLQFLFEYFSETQRNKGNFPGRFSGRQFSNSRSEMNVSTLELGDSALYLCASSSGSVSTEAFFGQGTRLTVV.

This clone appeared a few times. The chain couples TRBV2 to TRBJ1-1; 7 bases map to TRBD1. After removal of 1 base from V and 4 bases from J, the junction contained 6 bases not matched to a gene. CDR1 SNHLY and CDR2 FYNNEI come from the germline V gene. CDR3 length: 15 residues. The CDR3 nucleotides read TGTGCCAGCAGTGAAGAGGCAGGGGGTAGCACTGAAGCTTTCTTT. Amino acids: CASSEEAGGSTEAFF.

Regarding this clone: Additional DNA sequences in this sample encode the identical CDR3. The CDR3 region has the DNA TGTGCCAGCAGTCGGGACAGCTATGGCTACACCTTC. This sequence encodes CASSRDSYGYTF. V gene TRBV2 combines with J gene TRBJ1-2; 7 bases map to TRBD1. Looked up from germline, CDR1 is SNHLY and CDR2 is FYNNEI. V lost 5 bases and J lost 4; bases outside the gene matches: 1. The CDR3 consists of 12 residues.

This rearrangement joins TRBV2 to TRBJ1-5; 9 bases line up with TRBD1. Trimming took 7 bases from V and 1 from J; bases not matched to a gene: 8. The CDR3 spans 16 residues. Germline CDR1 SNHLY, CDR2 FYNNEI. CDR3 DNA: TGTGCCAGCAAGGGACAGGGAATGGGAAGCAATCAGCCCCAGCATTTT. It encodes CASKGQGMGSNQPQHF.

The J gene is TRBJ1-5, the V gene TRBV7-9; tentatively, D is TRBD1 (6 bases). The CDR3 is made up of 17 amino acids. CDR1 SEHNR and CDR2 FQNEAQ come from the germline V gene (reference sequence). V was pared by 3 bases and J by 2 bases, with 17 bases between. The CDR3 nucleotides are TGTGCCAGCAGCTTCGCAGGGGTAGGTGGGGGCAATCAGCCCCAGCATTTT. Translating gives CASSFAGVGGGNQPQHF. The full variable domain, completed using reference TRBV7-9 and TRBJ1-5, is DTGVSQNPRHKITKRGQNVTFRCDPISEHNRLYWYRQTLGQGPEFLTYFQNEAQLEKSRLLSDRFSAERPKGSFSTLEIQRTEQGDSAMYLCASSFAGVGGGNQPQHFGDGTRLSIL.

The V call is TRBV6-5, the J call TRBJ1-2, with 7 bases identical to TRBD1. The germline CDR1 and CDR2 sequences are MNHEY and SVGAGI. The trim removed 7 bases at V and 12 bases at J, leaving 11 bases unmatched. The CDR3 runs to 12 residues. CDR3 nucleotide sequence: TGTGCCAGCAAGCCTTCGACAGGGTCTGACACCTTC. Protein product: CASKPSTGSDTF.

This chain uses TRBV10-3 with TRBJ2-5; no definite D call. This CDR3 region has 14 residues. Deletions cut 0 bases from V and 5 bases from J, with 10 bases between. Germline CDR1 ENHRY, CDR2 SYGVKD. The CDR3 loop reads CAISESNGRETQYF. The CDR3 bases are TGTGCCATCAGTGAGTCGAATGGGCGTGAGACCCAGTACTTC.

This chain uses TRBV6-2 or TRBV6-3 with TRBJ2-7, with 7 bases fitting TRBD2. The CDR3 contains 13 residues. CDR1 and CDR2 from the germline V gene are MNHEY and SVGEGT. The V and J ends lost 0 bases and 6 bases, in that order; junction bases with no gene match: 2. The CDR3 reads CASSYSGGIEQYF. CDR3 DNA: TGTGCCAGCAGTTACTCGGGGGGGATCGAGCAGTACTTC.

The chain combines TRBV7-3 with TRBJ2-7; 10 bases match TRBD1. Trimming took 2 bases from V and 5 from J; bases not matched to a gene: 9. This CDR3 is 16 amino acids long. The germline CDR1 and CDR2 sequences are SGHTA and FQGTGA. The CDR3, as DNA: TGTGCCAGCAGCTTATTCGGGACAGGGGAATTCAACGAGCAGTACTTC. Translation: CASSLFGTGEFNEQYF.

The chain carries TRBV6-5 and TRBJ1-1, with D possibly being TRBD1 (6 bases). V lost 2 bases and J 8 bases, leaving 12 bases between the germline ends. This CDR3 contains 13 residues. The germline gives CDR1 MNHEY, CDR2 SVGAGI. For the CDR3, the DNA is TGTGCCAGCAGTTACGACAGGCTACGAGAAGCTTTCTTT. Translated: CASSYDRLREAFF.

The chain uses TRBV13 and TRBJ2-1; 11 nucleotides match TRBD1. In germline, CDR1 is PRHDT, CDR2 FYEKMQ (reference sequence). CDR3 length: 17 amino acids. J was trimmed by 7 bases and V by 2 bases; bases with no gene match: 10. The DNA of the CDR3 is TGTGCCAGCAGCTTAAGAGGAAAGGGGACAGGGGGGAATGAGCAGTTCTTC. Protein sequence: CASSLRGKGTGGNEQFF.

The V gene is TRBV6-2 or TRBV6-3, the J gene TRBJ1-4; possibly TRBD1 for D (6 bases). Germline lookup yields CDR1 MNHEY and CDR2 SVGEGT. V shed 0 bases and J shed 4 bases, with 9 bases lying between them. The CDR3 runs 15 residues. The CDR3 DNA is TGTGCCAGCAGTTACTCGGGGGCAGATAATGAAAAACTGTTTTTT. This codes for CASSYSGADNEKLFF.

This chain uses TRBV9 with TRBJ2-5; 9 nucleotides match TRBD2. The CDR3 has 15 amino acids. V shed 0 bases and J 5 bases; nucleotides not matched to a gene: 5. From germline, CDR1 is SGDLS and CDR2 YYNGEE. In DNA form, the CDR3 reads TGTGCCAGCAGCGTAGGGGCGGGGGGGCGCGAGACCCAGTACTTC. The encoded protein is CASSVGAGGRETQYF.

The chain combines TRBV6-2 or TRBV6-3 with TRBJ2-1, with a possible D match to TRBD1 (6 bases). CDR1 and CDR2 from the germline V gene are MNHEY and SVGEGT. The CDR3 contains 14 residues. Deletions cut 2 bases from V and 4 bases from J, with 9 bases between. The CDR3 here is CASSYQTGYNEQFF. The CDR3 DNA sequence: TGTGCCAGCAGTTACCAAACAGGGTACAATGAGCAGTTCTTC.

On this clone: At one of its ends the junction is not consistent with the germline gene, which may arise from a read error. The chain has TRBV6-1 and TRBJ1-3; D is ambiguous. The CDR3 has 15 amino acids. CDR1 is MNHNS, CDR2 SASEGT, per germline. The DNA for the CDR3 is TGTGCCAGCAGTGAAATTAAAGGGAGTAGTCGATTTTTCGATTTT. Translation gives CASSEIKGSSRFFDF.